The 2 T cell receptor beta chains below come from one sample, sequenced in a study of control samples from healthy donors and cancer patients. Generated by immunoSEQ multiplex PCR, the TCRdb table keeps only in-frame clones and is missing some. The sample includes around 130,000 clones, approximately 94% seen only once; the top ten take roughly 4%. Sequences were obtained from blood. The receptors originated from a man aged 25-40 years in good health.

The rearrangement links TRBV4-1 to TRBJ2-2; D is uncertain. Trimming removed 0 bases at V and 3 bases at J, with 11 bases between. The V gene's germline CDR1 is MGHRA and CDR2 YSYEKL. The CDR3 loop spans 16 amino acids. The CDR3 nucleotides are TGCGCCAGCAGCCAAGATCCGACAAGGTACACCGGGGAGCTGTTTTTT. It is translated as CASSQDPTRYTGELFF.

This chain links TRBV13 with TRBJ2-7, with TRBD1 matching over 7 bases. Trimming cost V 0 bases and J 0 bases; bases outside gene matches: 5. Germline lookup yields CDR1 PRHDT and CDR2 FYEKMQ (reference sequence). The CDR3 is 16 amino acids. CDR3 residues: CASSLGFRDSSYEQYF. The CDR3 DNA sequence: TGTGCCAGCAGCTTAGGATTTCGGGACAGCTCCTACGAGCAGTACTTC.